This TCR beta chain was identified in a study of CD8 T cells in Susac syndrome. An input of 0.5 to 1 ug of RNA was subjected to reverse transcription using random hexamers. Amplification of TCR beta CDR3 was carried out by immunoSEQ multiplex PCR, which covered 54 Vbeta and 13 Jbeta segments. TCRdb analysed the immunoSEQ multiplex PCR reads with MiXCR anew, one entry per CDR3 protein. The sample records 90,000 or so distinct CDR3 sequences, 80% to 95% being singletons. Germline loops: CDR1 LGHDT, CDR2 YNNKEL (reference sequence). The CDR3 is 11 amino acids. V was trimmed by 8 bases and J by 3 bases, leaving 4 bases between them. Sequencing targeted TCR beta in blood CD8+ and CD4+ T cells. FACS enriched CD8+ TEMRA cells, while bulk CD8+ and CD4+ were negatively isolated.

The sequencing sample was made of CD8+ T cells from PBMCs. This TCR was recovered from a human donor in good health. This rearrangement joins TRBV3-1 to TRBJ2-2; D call uncertain. The CDR3 region is CASRDTGELFF. The CDR3 DNA sequence: TGTGCCAGCCGGGACACCGGGGAGCTGTTTTTT.